The 21 T cell receptor beta chains below all came from one sample that was sequenced in a study of long-term antiretroviral therapy in people with HIV. Sequencing relied on immunoSEQ assay v3.0, run at survey level. Data came from immunoSEQ multiplex PCR; TCRdb stores just in-frame clones and leaves some out. The profile shows 17,000 or so clones, 80% of them singletons. The specimen was unsorted PBMCs, collected 0.1 years before starting antiretroviral therapy. The receptors stem from a young man with HIV.

V gene TRBV19 combines with J gene TRBJ1-5, with TRBD1 matching over 7 bases. The J segment lost 1 base and the V segment lost 9 bases, leaving 12 bases of the junction unmatched. Per germline, CDR1 LNHDA and CDR2 SQIVND (reference sequence). This CDR3 contains 16 residues. The CDR3 DNA reads as TGTGCCAGCCTGGCAGGGGGTGGAAGGAGCAATCAGCCCCAGCATTTT. This sequence encodes CASLAGGGRSNQPQHF.

The chain links TRBV25-1 to TRBJ2-7; D is possibly TRBD1 (6 bases). From germline, CDR1 is MGHDK and CDR2 SYGVNS. V gave up 3 bases and J gave up 2 bases, with 14 bases separating them. The CDR3 totals 15 residues. The CDR3 region is CASSEWSGAPYEQYF. For the CDR3, the DNA is TGTGCCAGCAGTGAGTGGTCAGGGGCCCCCTACGAGCAGTACTTC.

The V and J genes are TRBV13 and TRBJ2-2; D gene ambiguous. Germline CDR1 and CDR2: PRHDT and FYEKMQ (reference sequence). CDR3 length: 13 residues. The V and J ends lost 2 bases and 5 bases respectively, with 6 bases between them. The CDR3 reads CASSLYQTGELFF. CDR3 DNA: TGTGCCAGCAGCTTATATCAGACCGGGGAGCTGTTTTTT.

This clone was seen only once. V gene TRBV6-5 combines with J gene TRBJ2-7; D unclear. The CDR3 totals 12 residues. The germline CDR1 and CDR2 sequences are MNHEY and SVGAGI. V dropped 4 bases and J dropped 8 bases, with 12 bases sitting between them. CDR3 loop: CASSSQLEKQYF. The CDR3 nucleotides read TGTGCCAGCAGTTCCCAACTTGAGAAGCAGTACTTC.

The chain couples TRBV7-9 to TRBJ2-1; D is tentatively TRBD1 or TRBD2 (6 bases each). CDR1 is SEHNR and CDR2 is FQNEAQ in the germline V gene (reference sequence). Trimming took 1 base from V and 11 from J, leaving 18 bases between them. This CDR3 region has 15 residues. The CDR3 sequence: CASSLGGDIQEKQFF. CDR3 in DNA: TGTGCCAGCAGCTTAGGGGGGGACATTCAAGAAAAGCAGTTCTTC.

This clone was picked up a small number of times. In DNA, the CDR3 is TGTGCCAGCAGTCCTACTGGGACGTACAATCAGCCCCAGCATTTT. Translating gives CASSPTGTYNQPQHF. The genes are TRBV28 and TRBJ1-5; tentatively, D is TRBD1 (5 bases). V was shortened by 5 bases and J by 3 bases, with 14 bases between the two germline ends. Germline loops: CDR1 MDHEN, CDR2 SYDVKM. The CDR3 spans 15 residues.

The V call is TRBV20-1, the J call TRBJ2-7; D tentatively reads TRBD1 or TRBD2 (5 bases each). The V gene lost 4 bases and the J gene lost 10 bases, with 14 bases spanning the gap. The CDR3 has 11 residues. From germline, CDR1 is DFQATT and CDR2 SNEGSKA (reference sequence). This CDR3 reads CSAIHVGGQYF. The DNA for the CDR3 is TGCAGTGCTATTCATGTTGGGGGACAGTACTTC.

This chain uses TRBV5-1 with TRBJ2-7; D remains unclear. Between the trimmed V and J ends, which lost 1 base and 7 bases, there was a span of 21 bases. The germline CDR1 and CDR2 sequences are SGHRS and YFSETQ. The CDR3 runs to 16 residues. The CDR3 sequence: CASSLTLGGLGWEQYF. The CDR3 region has the DNA TGCGCCAGCAGCTTGACGTTGGGCGGATTGGGGTGGGAGCAGTACTTC. Full variable domain (rest looked up from reference TRBV5-1 and TRBJ2-7): KAGVTQTPRYLIKTRGQQVTLSCSPISGHRSVSWYQQTPGQGLQFLFEYFSETQRNKGNFPGRFSGRQFSNSRSEMNVSTLELGDSALYLCASSLTLGGLGWEQYFGPGTRLTVT.

The chain links TRBV9 to TRBJ1-6, with TRBD1 matching 8 bases. V shed 2 bases, J shed 10 bases, and the junction held 8 bases outside the gene matches. The germline CDR1 and CDR2 sequences are SGDLS and YYNGEE. The CDR3 length is 15 residues. CDR3 DNA: TGTGCCAGCAGCGTGAGGACAGGGTACACATCACCCCTCCACTTT. Translating it yields CASSVRTGYTSPLHF.

CDR3 DNA sequence: TGTGCCAGCAGCTCGCTTCCCGGGGAGGCGAACACCGGGGAGCTGTTTTTT. This encodes CASSSLPGEANTGELFF. The chain uses TRBV7-3 and TRBJ2-2; D may be TRBD2 (6 bases). The germline CDR1 and CDR2 sequences are SGHTA and FQGTGA. The CDR3 sequence is 17 residues long. V was shortened by 4 bases and J by 0 bases, with 15 bases between the two germline ends.

The J gene is TRBJ1-1, the V gene TRBV7-9, with D tentatively TRBD1 (5 bases). The CDR3 length is 14 residues. Germline CDR1 reads SEHNR; CDR2 reads FQNEAQ (reference sequence). Trimming stripped 3 bases from V and 6 bases from J, with 14 bases between. The DNA for the CDR3 is TGTGCCAGCAGCTTTTGGACCCTGGGGGCTGAAGCTTTCTTT. It specifies CASSFWTLGAEAFF. Together with reference TRBV7-9 and TRBJ1-1, the CDR3 gives the full variable domain: DTGVSQNPRHKITKRGQNVTFRCDPISEHNRLYWYRQTLGQGPEFLTYFQNEAQLEKSRLLSDRFSAERPKGSFSTLEIQRTEQGDSAMYLCASSFWTLGAEAFFGQGTRLTVV.

The chain combines TRBV28 with TRBJ2-1, with 10 nucleotides matching TRBD2. CDR1 is MDHEN, CDR2 SYDVKM, per germline. J lost 4 bases, V lost 3 bases, and 15 bases had no gene match. The length of the CDR3 is 19 residues. The CDR3 here is CASSFPPSRAGGRYNEQFF. Here the CDR3 DNA reads TGTGCCAGCAGTTTCCCTCCATCTCGAGCGGGAGGGCGGTACAATGAGCAGTTCTTC. The variable domain in full, with the rest retrieved from reference TRBV28 and TRBJ2-1, is DVKVTQSSRYLVKRTGEKVFLECVQDMDHENMFWYRQDPGLGLRLIYFSYDVKMKEKGDIPEGYSVSREKKERFSLILESASTNQTSMYLCASSFPPSRAGGRYNEQFFGPGTRLTVL.

The chain joins TRBV9 to TRBJ1-4, with 8 bases fitting TRBD1. V dropped 3 bases and J dropped 7; count of bases not matched to a gene: 8. The CDR3 runs 15 residues. Germline loops: CDR1 SGDLS, CDR2 YYNGEE. In DNA, the CDR3 is TGTGCCAGCAGCGCTCTTACAGGGGGTGGTGAAAAACTGTTTTTT. It yields the protein CASSALTGGGEKLFF.

This sequence joins TRBV7-9 and TRBJ1-4; D call uncertain. CDR1 and CDR2 (germline): SEHNR, FQNEAQ (reference sequence). V was clipped by 0 bases and J by 5 bases, with 16 bases between them. The CDR3 loop spans 17 amino acids. CDR3 in amino acids: CASSLAGSQFANEKLFF. CDR3 nucleotides: TGTGCCAGCAGCTTAGCGGGGAGCCAATTTGCCAATGAAAAACTGTTTTTT.

The chain couples TRBV5-4 to TRBJ1-2; D is perhaps TRBD1 (6 bases). Germline assignment: CDR1 SGHNT and CDR2 YYREEE (reference sequence). Trimming took off 0 bases at V and 4 bases at J, with 13 bases between the two ends. This CDR3 comprises 15 residues. The CDR3 reads CASSLGGGRSYGYTF. CDR3 sequence (DNA): TGTGCCAGCAGCTTGGGCGGGGGGCGAAGCTATGGCTACACCTTC.

This clone has just one count. The chain couples TRBV5-1 to TRBJ1-6, with TRBD1 matching 7 bases. In germline, CDR1 is SGHRS, CDR2 YFSETQ. With V trimmed by 1 base and J by 7 bases, 8 bases remained unmatched. CDR3 length equals 16 residues. The chain's CDR3 is CASSLWQGVGNSPLHF. DNA of the CDR3: TGCGCCAGCAGCTTGTGGCAGGGGGTAGGGAATTCACCCCTCCACTTT.

A single count supports this clone. The CDR3 loop is CASSLWVGTEAFF. The CDR3 DNA reads TGTGCCAGCAGCTTATGGGTGGGCACTGAAGCTTTCTTT. V usage is TRBV5-6 and J usage is TRBJ1-1; D call uncertain. The germline gives CDR1 SGHDT, CDR2 YYEEEE. This CDR3 is built from 13 residues. The V end lost 2 bases, the J end lost 4 bases, and 9 bases lay between the germline ends.

In its sample, this clone was seen once. The chain couples TRBV6-6 to TRBJ2-1; D perhaps matches TRBD1 (7 bases). CDR1 is MNHNY and CDR2 is SVGAGI in the germline V gene (reference sequence). The V gene lost 7 bases and the J gene lost 3 bases, with 19 bases spanning the gap. There are 16 residues in the CDR3. CDR3 region: CASIFSQGGGYNEQFF. The CDR3 coding sequence is TGTGCCAGCATTTTCTCCCAGGGGGGAGGCTACAATGAGCAGTTCTTC.

This chain uses TRBV13 with TRBJ2-7; D perhaps matches TRBD2 (5 bases). V was cut by 2 bases and J by 7 bases, with 21 bases left in between. The CDR3 is 16 residues long. The germline V gene has CDR1 PRHDT and CDR2 FYEKMQ (reference sequence). This CDR3 reads CASSLYDRTGSREQYF. CDR3 in DNA: TGTGCCAGCAGCTTATATGACCGGACGGGGTCTAGGGAGCAGTACTTC.

The chain combines TRBV10-2 with TRBJ2-3; tentatively, D is TRBD1 (5 bases). The ends were cut back, 3 bases at V and 6 bases at J, with 16 bases in the middle. Per germline, CDR1 WSHSY and CDR2 SAAADI. There are 15 residues in the CDR3. CDR3 DNA: TGCGCCAGCAGTGACCGCGACAGAGTCATCGATACGCAGTATTTT. Amino acid sequence: CASSDRDRVIDTQYF.

CDR3 region: CASSQALTSGSLNEQFF. Written as DNA, the CDR3 is TGTGCCAGCAGCCAAGCTCTCACTAGCGGGAGTCTCAATGAGCAGTTCTTC. The genes are TRBV4-2 and TRBJ2-1, with 11 positions matching TRBD2. Germline assignment: CDR1 LGHNA and CDR2 YNFKEQ. V shed 1 base and J 6 bases; nucleotides not matched to a gene: 8. There are 17 residues in the CDR3.